This entry is about one T cell receptor (beta chain). The record originates from a study of blood T cell repertoires in COVID-19. At the level of the study: Sites across the United States, Italy and Spain contributed samples from acute and convalescent COVID-19. PBMCs, B-cell-depleted T cells, or T cells provided the cDNA or gDNA that made up the material.

Original methodology: Amplifying reference gene primers gave estimates of nucleated cell counts. TCRdb's copy holds only in-frame clones and misses some; the assay was immunoSEQ multiplex PCR. V and J calls and clone size are copied from that table; D and trimming were computed from the DNA. Among around 250,000 clones listed, around 90% were seen once. This sequence was found in a woman in her 70s with active or convalescent COVID-19. Sequencing used peripheral blood.

Written as DNA, the CDR3 is TGTGCCAGCAGCTTCGATTATGGGGGCAGGGGCCAAGGTTACAATGAGCAGTTCTTC. This codes for CASSFDYGGRGQGYNEQFF. The chain has TRBV7-9 and TRBJ2-1; tentative D call: TRBD1 (6 bases). Trimming removed 3 bases at V and 4 bases at J, with 25 bases between. The germline CDR1 and CDR2 sequences are SEHNR and FQNEAQ (reference sequence). The CDR3 length is 19 residues.